The clone carrying this T cell receptor beta chain occurred many times. Its specificity is not known. This sample is part of a study of T cells in Graves' hyperthyroidism and ophthalmopathy. Study-wide findings and caveats: The majority of expanded thyroid clonotypes above 0.001 also appeared in blood.

CDR3 length equals 15 residues. The germline CDR1 and CDR2 sequences are ENHRY and SYGVKD. The V gene end was trimmed by 4 bases and the J gene end by 1 base; junction bases not matched to a gene: 5. The investigators amplified TCR beta CDR3 regions from RNA transcripts. The HTBI primer set was used in a first-round RT-PCR of the TCR CDR3. TCRdb analysed the multiplex PCR reads with MiXCR anew, one entry per CDR3 protein. The sample contains around 600,000 distinct CDR3 sequences, 15% to 17% of which appear only once. Based on clinical symptoms, serum thyroxine and TRAb, thyroid ultrasound and orbital computed tomography, diagnoses were reached.

Sequencing was carried out using blood. The chain has TRBV10-3 and TRBJ2-7; 9 bases are shared with TRBD1. The sequence was obtained from a woman aged 25 to 39 with Graves' hyperthyroidism. CDR3 loop: CAISARDRVSYEQYF. Written as DNA, the CDR3 is TGTGCCATCAGTGCCCGGGACAGGGTGTCCTACGAGCAGTACTTC.